This TCR beta chain was observed in a study of cytomegalovirus exposure and HLA in healthy donors. Comment on this clone: The antigen remains unidentified.

The primer mix had 60 Vbeta and 13 Jbeta primers. TCRdb's table, derived via immunoSEQ multiplex PCR, lists solely in-frame clones and lacks some. In the table there are 110,000 or so clones, over 65% of which are singletons. Overall study findings and caveats: A missense variant in DCLRE1C was later tied to TCR beta V- and J-gene trimming. An apparent linkage of common viral pathogens to several of the most significant clusters emerged in a later analysis.

The CDR3 runs to 12 residues. Trimming cost V 5 bases and J 3 bases, with 6 bases left between them. The germline V gene has CDR1 MNHEY and CDR2 SVGAGI. The sequenced material came from PBMCs. The sequence was obtained from a woman between 45 and 65 years old in good health and CMV-seropositive. The rearrangement links TRBV6-5 to TRBJ2-3; the D is unclear. Here the CDR3 DNA reads TGTGCCAGCAGTACTGAGACAGATACGCAGTATTTT. This gives the protein CASSTETDTQYF.